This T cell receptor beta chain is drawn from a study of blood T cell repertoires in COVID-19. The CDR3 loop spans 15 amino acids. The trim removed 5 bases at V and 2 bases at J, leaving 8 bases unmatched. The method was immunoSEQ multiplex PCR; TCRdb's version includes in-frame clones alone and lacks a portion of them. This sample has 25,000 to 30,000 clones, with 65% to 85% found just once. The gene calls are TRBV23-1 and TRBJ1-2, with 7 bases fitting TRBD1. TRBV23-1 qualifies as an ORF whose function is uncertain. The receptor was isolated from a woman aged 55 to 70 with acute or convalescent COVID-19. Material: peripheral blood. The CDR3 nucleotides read TGCGCCAGCAGTAGGACAGGTCGAATCAACTATGGCTACACCTTC. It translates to CASSRTGRINYGYTF.